This TCR beta chain came from a study of T cell clonotyping in hematopoietic cell transplantation. Concerning this clone itself: The target antigen is unknown.

The germline V gene has CDR1 SGDLS and CDR2 YYNGEE. Trimming cost V 2 bases and J 7 bases; bases outside gene matches: 4. This CDR3 is built from 15 residues. Sequenced by immunoSEQ multiplex PCR; TCRdb stores in-frame clones only, minus some. Here the sample spans 35,000 to 45,000 clones, 94% being singletons. Study outcomes and limitations: At the given depth, recipient repertoires were over 95% de novo clonotypes. No sorting was done, leaving CD4 and CD8 contributions mixed.

This receptor was obtained from a woman aged 50 to 60 in good health. Some clones in this sample may be carry-over from other donors' samples. The V call is TRBV9, the J call TRBJ1-6; 9 bases map to TRBD1. Material: peripheral blood mononuclear cells. CDR3 sequence: CASSVADRGNSPLHF. Here the CDR3 DNA reads TGTGCCAGCAGCGTCGCGGACAGGGGCAATTCACCCCTCCACTTT.